Reported below is one TCR beta chain. The TCRbeta library incorporated unique molecular identifiers. From the PCR reads, TCRdb called clonotypes with MiXCR, one entry per CDR3 protein. The sample lists 350,000 to 450,000 distinct CDR3 sequences, about an eighth occurring once. This sample stems from a study of T-cell reconstitution after alpha-beta-depleted transplantation in children. There are 12 residues in the CDR3. Trimming removed 6 bases at V and 3 bases at J, with 9 bases between. Germline V gene data show CDR1 as MNHEY and CDR2 as SVGEGT. This chain joins TRBV6-2 or TRBV6-3 and TRBJ2-7, with a possible D match to TRBD1 (5 bases). The TCR comes from a human donor who donated a stem cell graft to a child with Fanconi anemia. Sample: PBMCs, taken from the stem cell graft. The CDR3 DNA reads as TGTGCCAGCAGGCCTACAGGCTACGAGCAGTACTTC. This translates into CASRPTGYEQYF.